This TCR beta chain was sequenced for a study of CD8+ T cells in alopecia areata (dated by TCRdb to about 2018). Regarding the research as a whole: The treated patients took part in an open-label pilot trial in which moderate-to-severe alopecia areata was treated with oral tofacitinib at 5 to 10 mg twice daily. Tofacitinib was given for 6 to 18 months, followed by 6 months of follow-up off drug to assess delayed response and recurrence. High-throughput TCRbeta sequencing was used to examine T cell clonal expansion in alopecia areata in both the C3H/HeJ mouse model and human patients. Scalp clonality was compared across normal scalp (n=4), patchy alopecia areata scalp (n=8), and alopecia totalis/universalis scalp (n=8). Tofacitinib-treated patients had biopsies at baseline and at 4 and 24 weeks of treatment, with a later scalp biopsy in several patients. RNA was obtained with the PAXgene miRNA kit for fixed scalp, the miRNeasy kit for PBMCs, and the RNeasy kit for mouse skin. Amplification of TCRbeta CDR3 regions was done by immunoSEQ multiplex PCR using 35 Vbeta forward primers and 13 Jbeta reverse primers. Scalp tissue and sorted CD4+ and CD8+ peripheral blood T cells from patchy and totalis/universalis alopecia areata patients and from healthy controls were covered by human TCRbeta sequencing.

Receptors were amplified or captured by the immunoSEQ multiplex PCR assay. RNA was extracted from all samples and reverse transcribed into cDNA as template for TCR sequencing. First-strand cDNA was synthesized using SuperScript III with a 2:1 mix of oligo-dT and random hexamers. A synthetic immune receptor repertoire was used to gauge amplification bias, and whatever bias remained was removed computationally. Regarding the original processing steps: Raw reads were preprocessed to remove errors, and CDR3 was defined by IMGT conventions from the conserved cysteine to phenylalanine. Clonality was computed as 1 minus the Shannon entropy, with the entropy normalized by log2 of the number of productive unique TCRs. Scalp TCRbeta sequences were cross-referenced with sorted blood CD4 and CD8 repertoires so that the CD4 or CD8 identity of scalp clones could be inferred. As stored in TCRdb, this immuneACCESS dataset retains in-frame rearrangements with V and J assigned. A fraction of the clones does not appear; measured against another copy, unresolved V genes explain less than half of the discrepancy, and the remainder lacks a known reason. V, J and clone size reflect that table, while D and trimming were determined from the DNA. The sample table lists more than 90,000 clones, 35% to 40% of them with a count of one. 3% to 3.5% of the sample goes to the ten largest clones.

Results the study describes overall, beyond this receptor: Lesional scalp, especially in alopecia totalis/universalis, showed higher clonality and more expanded CD8+ clones than normal scalp, suggesting antigenic drive. Compared with mice, TCR sequences shared between patients were less clear, possibly partly because of HLA diversity across the patient population. Unlike mouse skin, where gammadelta T cells dominate, normal human skin contains resident alphabeta T cells that get sequenced too, which complicates analysis of the scalp TCR repertoire.

This clone showed up many times. Its antigen has not been determined. Base qualities are not at hand, and no much larger clone is one base apart. Lesional scalp punch biopsies and peripheral blood were obtained from alopecia areata patients. PBMCs were separated by density centrifugation and stained for CD3, CD4 and CD8, after which CD4+ and CD8+ T cells were sorted on a FACSAria. This TCR was recovered from a human donor with alopecia areata. Sequenced input: CD4+ T cells sorted from blood.

Read as DNA, the sequence is TGTGCCAGCAGCCCAGGGGGAGGGCAAGAGACCCAGTACTTC. Translated, it reads CASSPGGGQETQYF. The chain joins TRBV7-6 to TRBJ2-5; the D gene could be either TRBD1 or TRBD2, each agreeing at 7 bases. V was cut back by 5 bases and J by 2 bases, leaving a gap of 12 bases between them. Per the germline V gene, SGHVS is the CDR1 and FNYEAQ is the CDR2. The CDR3 measures 14 amino acids from cysteine to phenylalanine. Kept here is only the CDR3 DNA, which spans 42 bases and is read in frame from base 1.